The entry below gives a single T cell receptor beta chain sequence along with its context. What it binds is unknown. This sample is part of a study of graft-versus-host responses after intestinal transplantation. In the study overall: Transplant recipients had multivisceral, liver-intestinal, or isolated intestinal grafts. All of the recipients had induction that used anti-thymocyte globulin, then tacrolimus and steroids for approximately 3 years.

Clones were read by immunoSEQ multiplex PCR, and TCRdb kept only the in-frame ones, dropping some. This repertoire shows fewer than 85,000 clones, more than 80% found once; its top ten account for about 2.7%. Sequenced here: unstimulated CD8+ T cells sorted from spleen or lymph node cells, sampled before intestinal transplant. This TCR was recovered from a human donor who received an intestinal transplant.

The CDR3 protein is CASSLGAGTSYEQYF. CDR3 in DNA: TGTGCCAGCAGTTTAGGTGCGGGCACATCCTACGAGCAGTACTTC. The chain recombines TRBV28 with TRBJ2-7, with D tentatively TRBD2 (5 bases). The CDR3 extends over 15 amino acids. Trimming took 2 bases from V and 1 from J, leaving 12 bases between them. Germline CDR1 MDHEN, CDR2 SYDVKM.